One and the same sample provided the 5 T cell receptor beta chains below, sequenced in a study of cytomegalovirus exposure and HLA in healthy donors. The study ran its PCR with 60 Vbeta and 13 Jbeta primers. Some clones are missing from TCRdb's copy, which holds only in-frame ones; the method was immunoSEQ multiplex PCR. Of some 120,000 clones listed, less than 85% were seen once; the top ten hold roughly 1.2%. Sequenced material: PBMCs. These TCRs come from a female donor in good health and CMV-seronegative.

This rearrangement joins TRBV10-2 to TRBJ2-7; the match to TRBD1 covers 10 bases. The germline V gene has CDR1 WSHSY and CDR2 SAAADI. V shed 2 bases, J shed 6 bases, and the junction held 13 bases outside the gene matches. The CDR3 is 17 residues long. The CDR3 here is CASSETSGSGTGAEQYF. In nucleotides, the CDR3 is TGCGCCAGCAGTGAGACGTCTGGATCCGGGACAGGGGCCGAGCAGTACTTC.

This clone has just one count. This rearrangement joins TRBV18 to TRBJ1-1; the D is unclear. The CDR3 loop spans 18 amino acids. The V end was cut by 2 bases, the J end by 1 base, with 20 bases between. Germline assignment: CDR1 KGHSH and CDR2 LQKENI. Here the CDR3 reads CASSPLSGLSHSNTEAFF. CDR3 in DNA: TGTGCCAGCTCACCATTGTCAGGTCTCTCCCATTCGAACACTGAAGCTTTCTTT.

CDR3 protein: CASSASGRFNEQFF. The CDR3 bases are TGCGCCAGCAGCGCTAGCGGGAGGTTTAATGAGCAGTTCTTC. The rearrangement joins TRBV10-1 to TRBJ2-1, with 11 bases identical to TRBD2. The CDR3 is 14 residues long. Germline CDR1 and CDR2: WNHNN and SYGVQD (reference sequence). J lost 7 bases, V lost 6 bases, and 5 bases had no gene match.

As regards this clone: Other DNA sequences in this sample translate to the same CDR3. The rearrangement uses TRBV5-1 and TRBJ2-7, with D possibly being TRBD1 (5 bases). There are 13 residues in the CDR3. The V end was cut by 0 bases, the J end by 3 bases, with 7 bases between. Germline CDR1 is SGHRS and CDR2 is YFSETQ. The CDR3 spells CASSLGQFYEQYF. CDR3 sequence (DNA): TGCGCCAGCAGCTTGGGACAGTTCTACGAGCAGTACTTC.

The J gene is TRBJ1-5, the V gene TRBV4-2; 8 bases are a match to TRBD1. CDR1 is LGHNA, CDR2 YNFKEQ, per germline. After removal of 1 base from V and 5 bases from J, the junction contained 7 bases not matched to a gene. The CDR3 loop spans 16 amino acids. The CDR3 reads CASSQAAAGGYQPQHF. In DNA, the CDR3 is TGTGCCAGCAGCCAAGCAGCGGCAGGGGGCTATCAGCCCCAGCATTTT.